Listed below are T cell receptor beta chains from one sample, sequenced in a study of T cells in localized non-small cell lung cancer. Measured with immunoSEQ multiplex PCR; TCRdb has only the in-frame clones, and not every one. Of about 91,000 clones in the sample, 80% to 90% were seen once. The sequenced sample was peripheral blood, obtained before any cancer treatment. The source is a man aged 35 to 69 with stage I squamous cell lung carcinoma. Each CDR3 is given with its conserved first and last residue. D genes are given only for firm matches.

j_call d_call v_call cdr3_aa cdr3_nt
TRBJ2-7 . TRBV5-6 CASSRRTVQTYEQYF TGTGCCAGCAGCCGCCGGACAGTCCAGACCTACGAGCAGTACTTC
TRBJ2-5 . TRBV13 CASSLFREETQYF TGTGCCAGCAGCTTATTTAGGGAAGAGACCCAGTACTTC
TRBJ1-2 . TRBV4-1 CASSQDVSNQGSYGYTF TGCGCCAGCAGCCAAGATGTCAGTAATCAGGGTTCCTATGGCTACACCTTC
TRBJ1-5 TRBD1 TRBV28 CASSAAGTGPPQPQHF TGTGCCAGCAGTGCCGCCGGGACAGGACCACCTCAGCCCCAGCATTTT
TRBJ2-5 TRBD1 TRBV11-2 CASSRGQGRETQYF TGTGCCAGCAGCCGCGGACAGGGTAGGGAGACCCAGTACTTC
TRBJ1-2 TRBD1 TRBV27 CASRAGQRIYGYTF TGTGCCAGCAGGGCGGGACAGCGCATTTATGGCTACACCTTC
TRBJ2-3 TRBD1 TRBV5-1 CASSVQQGATTDTQYF TGCGCCAGCAGCGTACAACAGGGGGCGACCACAGATACGCAGTATTTT
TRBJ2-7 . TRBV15 CATSKSMWDEQYF TGTGCCACCAGCAAAAGCATGTGGGACGAGCAGTACTTC
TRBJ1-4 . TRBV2 CASESDPGNEKLFF TGTGCCAGCGAGTCCGACCCCGGCAATGAAAAACTGTTTTTT
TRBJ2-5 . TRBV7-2 CASSPSKTQETQYF TGTGCCAGCAGCCCGTCCAAGACCCAAGAGACCCAGTACTTC
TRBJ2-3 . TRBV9 CASSVMGLITDTQYF TGTGCCAGCAGCGTAATGGGACTTATCACAGATACGCAGTATTTT
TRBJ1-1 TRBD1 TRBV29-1 CSGRDRVYTEAFF TGCAGCGGCCGGGACAGGGTATACACTGAAGCTTTCTTT
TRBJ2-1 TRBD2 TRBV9 CASSLGTINEQFF TGTGCCAGCAGCCTCGGGACTATCAATGAGCAGTTCTTC
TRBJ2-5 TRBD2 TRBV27 CASRKAGGREETQYF TGTGCCAGCAGGAAGGCGGGGGGGCGAGAAGAGACCCAGTACTTC